This record covers a single TCR beta chain. The sample originates from a study of cytomegalovirus exposure and HLA in healthy donors. Per the germline V gene, CDR1 is SGHAT and CDR2 is FQDESV (reference sequence). CDR3 length: 14 residues. Trimming cost V 0 bases and J 12 bases, with 16 bases left between them. The primer mix had 60 Vbeta and 13 Jbeta primers. Profiled with immunoSEQ multiplex PCR; TCRdb holds only in-frame clones, not every one. There are about 190,000 clones in the sample; 75% to 85% occur only once, and under 0.9% lies in the top ten. The TCR sequence derives from a woman aged 18 to 35 in good health and CMV-seronegative. This chain connects TRBV11-1 to TRBJ2-3; D might be TRBD1 (5 bases). What was sequenced was PBMCs. As DNA, the CDR3 is TGTGCCAGCAGCTTAGCGATAGAAGGGGCTCTCCAGTATTTT. This sequence encodes CASSLAIEGALQYF.